This T cell receptor (beta chain) originates from a study of T cells in Graves' hyperthyroidism and ophthalmopathy. Study-level results: Blood samples included most of the expanded thyroid clonotypes exceeding 0.001.

This clonotype was picked up many times. Its matching antigen is unknown. An approximately 9.8 ml volume of fresh peripheral blood provided the PBMCs. The CDR3 regions of TCR beta were amplified from RNA transcripts. Using the HTBI primer set, a first-round RT-PCR was run on the TCR CDR3. From the multiplex PCR reads, TCRdb called clonotypes with MiXCR, one entry per CDR3 protein. The sample lists some 510,000 distinct CDR3 sequences, less than 25% occurring once. Trimming removed 2 bases at V and 7 bases at J, with 9 bases between. This CDR3 spans 12 amino acids. In germline, CDR1 is SGHVS, CDR2 FQNEAQ.

Material for sequencing was blood. V is TRBV7-8 and J is TRBJ2-7; D gene unclear. This TCR derives from a man between 18 and 29 years old with Graves' hyperthyroidism. The CDR3 coding sequence is TGTGCCAGCAGCTTACAAGGGTCAGAGCAGTACTTC. Amino acids: CASSLQGSEQYF.